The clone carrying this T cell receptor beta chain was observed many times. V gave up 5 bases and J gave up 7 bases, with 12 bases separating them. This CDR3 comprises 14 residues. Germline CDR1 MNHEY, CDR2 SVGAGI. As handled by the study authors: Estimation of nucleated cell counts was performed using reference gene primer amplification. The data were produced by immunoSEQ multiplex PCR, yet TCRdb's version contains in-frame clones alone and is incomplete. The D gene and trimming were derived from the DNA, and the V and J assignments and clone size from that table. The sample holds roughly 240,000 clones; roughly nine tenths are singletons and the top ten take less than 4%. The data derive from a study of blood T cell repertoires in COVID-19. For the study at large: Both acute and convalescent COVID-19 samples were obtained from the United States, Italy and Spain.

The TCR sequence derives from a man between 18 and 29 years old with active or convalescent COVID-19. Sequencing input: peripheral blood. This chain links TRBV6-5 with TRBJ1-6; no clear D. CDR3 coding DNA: TGTGCCAGCAGTCGGTCGGGAAGGAATTCACCCCTCCACTTT. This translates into CASSRSGRNSPLHF.